One and the same sample provided the 16 T cell receptor beta chains below, sequenced in a study of patients and donors after allogeneic stem cell transplantation. TCRdb reanalysed the RT-PCR reads using MiXCR and keeps one entry per CDR3 protein. This table has about 400,000 distinct CDR3 sequences, 16% appearing once. The source material was blood, either unsorted or a sorted T cell fraction (not recorded which). These receptors were taken from a human donor who was either an allogeneic HSCT recipient or a stem cell or donor lymphocyte infusion donor (not recorded which). It is not recorded whose cells these are; they may come from a transplant donor.

The gene calls are TRBV19 and TRBJ1-5; TRBD1 matches 7 bases. The J segment lost 5 bases and the V segment lost 3 bases, leaving 7 bases of the junction unmatched. The length of the CDR3 is 15 residues. The germline V gene encodes CDR1 LNHDA and CDR2 SQIVND (reference sequence). The CDR3 bases are TGTGCCAGTAGTATCCAACAGGGGTGGCATCAGCCCCAGCATTTT. Translation gives CASSIQQGWHQPQHF.

This clonotype has just a few counts. V usage is TRBV10-3 and J usage is TRBJ2-3; D unclear. The CDR3 extends over 15 amino acids. The germline V gene has CDR1 ENHRY and CDR2 SYGVKD. Trimming took 2 bases from V and 1 from J, leaving 10 bases between them. The CDR3 loop reads CAISETERRTDTQYF. CDR3 bases: TGTGCCATCAGTGAGACCGAGCGACGCACAGATACGCAGTATTTT.

This chain joins TRBV7-8 and TRBJ1-1; TRBD1 matches 8 bases. V trimming: 5 bases; J trimming: 7 bases; junction bases outside the gene matches: 6. In germline, CDR1 is SGHVS, CDR2 FQNEAQ. The CDR3 covers 13 residues. The chain's CDR3 is CASSPGDRSEAFF. The CDR3 region has the DNA TGTGCCAGCAGCCCAGGGGACAGGAGTGAAGCTTTCTTT.

This clonotype occurred a few times. This chain joins TRBV3-1 and TRBJ1-4; D is perhaps TRBD1 (6 bases). The CDR3 is 16 amino acids. Trimming shortened V by 4 bases and J by 4 bases, and 16 bases separated the two germline ends. Per germline, CDR1 LGHDT and CDR2 YNNKEL (reference sequence). CDR3 sequence reads: CASSRRSGTLNEKLFF. The CDR3 region has the DNA TGTGCCAGCAGCCGGCGCTCCGGGACACTTAATGAAAAACTGTTTTTT.

This clonotype was picked up many times. The genes are TRBV15 and TRBJ2-3, with D perhaps matching TRBD2 (5 bases). The V gene lost 0 bases and the J gene lost 1 base, with 14 bases spanning the gap. The CDR3 is 17 residues long. Germline V gene sequence: CDR1 LNHNV, CDR2 YYDKDF (reference sequence). The CDR3 sequence: CATSRDQPGMGTDTQYF. The CDR3 DNA reads as TGTGCCACCAGCAGAGATCAGCCGGGAATGGGCACAGATACGCAGTATTTT.

This clonotype was counted many times. V is TRBV24-1 and J is TRBJ2-1, with D uncertain. Between the trimmed V and J ends, which lost 3 bases and 0 bases, there was a span of 11 bases. The CDR3 totals 16 residues. Germline CDR1 is KGHDR and CDR2 is SFDVKD. Written as DNA, the CDR3 is TGTGCCACCAGTGATCCCTGGGAAAGCTCCTACAATGAGCAGTTCTTC. This codes for CATSDPWESSYNEQFF.

The rearrangement joins TRBV9 to TRBJ1-1, with 7 bases aligning to TRBD1. After removal of 0 bases from V and 0 bases from J, the junction contained 2 bases not matched to a gene. The CDR3 totals 15 residues. Germline V gene data show CDR1 as SGDLS and CDR2 as YYNGEE. The chain's CDR3 is CASSVATGLNTEAFF. CDR3 DNA sequence: TGTGCCAGCAGCGTAGCGACAGGGTTGAACACTGAAGCTTTCTTT. Variable domain in full (rest from reference TRBV9 and TRBJ1-1): DSGVTQTPKHLITATGQRVTLRCSPRSGDLSVYWYQQSLDQGLQFLIQYYNGEERAKGNILERFSAQQFPDLHSELNLSSLELGDSALYFCASSVATGLNTEAFFGQGTRLTVV.

The V gene is TRBV7-2, the J gene TRBJ1-1; no firm D call. The germline CDR1 and CDR2 sequences are SGHTA and FQGNSA. The germline V and J ends were trimmed by 5 bases and 4 bases, with 17 bases remaining between them. CDR3 length equals 15 residues. This CDR3 is CASSPRRRRSTEAFF. The DNA for the CDR3 is TGTGCCAGCAGCCCCCGACGGAGAAGGAGCACTGAAGCTTTCTTT.

The J gene is TRBJ2-1, the V gene TRBV20-1, with TRBD1 as a possible D gene (5 bases). Germline V gene lookup returns CDR1 DFQATT and CDR2 SNEGSKA (reference sequence). The CDR3 has 14 residues. The germline V and J ends were trimmed by 8 bases and 10 bases, with 24 bases remaining between them. This chain's CDR3 is CSSQDKTRAYEQFF. CDR3 coding DNA: TGCAGTTCACAGGACAAGACCAGGGCGTACGAGCAGTTCTTC.

This clonotype was counted a few times. This chain links TRBV29-1 with TRBJ1-3; no clear D. V lost 2 bases and J lost 0, with 11 bases in between. Germline V gene sequence: CDR1 SQVTM, CDR2 ANQGSEA. The CDR3 is made up of 15 amino acids. CDR3 region: CSVESHPGSGNTIYF. The CDR3 nucleotides read TGCAGCGTTGAATCCCACCCCGGCTCTGGAAACACCATATATTTT.

The chain joins TRBV5-1 to TRBJ2-6; 9 nucleotides match TRBD1. Trimming cost V 2 bases and J 4 bases; bases outside gene matches: 1. The CDR3 length is 15 residues. Germline V gene lookup returns CDR1 SGHRS and CDR2 YFSETQ. The CDR3 DNA reads as TGCGCCAGCAGCTTAGGGACAGGGGGGGCCAACGTCCTGACTTTC. Translation: CASSLGTGGANVLTF.

The chain is built from TRBV7-2 and TRBJ1-1; D is uncertain. Germline values: CDR1 SGHTA, CDR2 FQGNSA. The V gene lost 5 bases and the J gene lost 7 bases, with 14 bases spanning the gap. The CDR3 extends over 13 amino acids. The CDR3 loop reads CASSQASWGEAFF. In DNA, the CDR3 is TGTGCCAGCAGCCAGGCCAGTTGGGGTGAAGCTTTCTTT. Drawing the rest from reference TRBV7-2 and TRBJ1-1, the complete variable domain is GAGVSQSPSNKVTEKGKDVELRCDPISGHTALYWYRQSLGQGLEFLIYFQGNSAPDKSGLPSDRFSAERTGGSVSTLTIQRTQQEDSAVYLCASSQASWGEAFFGQGTRLTVV.

J is TRBJ2-1 and V is TRBV11-3; 7 bases align to TRBD2. Germline-derived CDR1 and CDR2 are SGHNT and YENEEA. This CDR3 region has 16 residues. Losses at the gene ends were 5 bases for V and 9 bases for J; bases not matched to a gene: 16. CDR3 in DNA: TGTGCCAGCAGCCCTCCATGGGAGCGGGATCTGCGTGAGCAGTTCTTC. It codes for CASSPPWERDLREQFF.

The CDR3 sequence is CASSYAANTEAFF. CDR3 bases: TGTGCCAGCAGTTACGCAGCGAACACTGAAGCTTTCTTT. This chain connects TRBV27 to TRBJ1-1, with D uncertain. Germline V gene sequence: CDR1 MNHEY, CDR2 SMNVEV (reference sequence). The CDR3 is 13 amino acids. V dropped 4 bases and J dropped 1 base, with 7 bases sitting between them.

CDR3 residues: CASSVRDRQGVHEQYF. Here the CDR3 DNA reads TGTGCCAGCAGCGTCCGGGACAGGCAAGGGGTCCACGAGCAGTACTTC. The J gene is TRBJ2-7, the V gene TRBV9; 8 nucleotides line up with TRBD1. J lost 5 bases, V lost 2 bases, and 12 bases had no gene match. Looked up from germline, CDR1 is SGDLS and CDR2 is YYNGEE. The CDR3 length is 16 residues. Full variable domain (missing parts from reference TRBV9 and TRBJ2-7): DSGVTQTPKHLITATGQRVTLRCSPRSGDLSVYWYQQSLDQGLQFLIQYYNGEERAKGNILERFSAQQFPDLHSELNLSSLELGDSALYFCASSVRDRQGVHEQYFGPGTRLTVT.

There are a few counts of this clonotype. The rearrangement uses TRBV20-1 and TRBJ2-4, with 11 bases lining up with TRBD2. Looked up from germline, CDR1 is DFQATT and CDR2 is SNEGSKA (reference sequence). The CDR3 has 16 amino acids. The CDR3 loop is CSAGTSGYVAKNIQYF. In DNA form, the CDR3 reads TGCAGCGCCGGGACTAGCGGTTACGTAGCCAAAAACATTCAGTACTTC.